This T cell receptor beta chain was obtained from a study of shared clonotypes between healthy human individuals. Findings and caveats of the study: Naive subsets tended to show greater estimated richness than memory subsets.

TCRdb's copy holds only in-frame clones and misses some; the assay was immunoSEQ multiplex PCR. This repertoire shows about 980,000 clones, approximately 76% found once; its top ten account for roughly 1.5%. J was trimmed by 2 bases and V by 4 bases; bases with no gene match: 11. CDR1 and CDR2 from the germline V gene are SGHDN and FVKESK. The CDR3 runs 19 residues. As for this clone: Its antigen remains unidentified.

The sequencing input was memory CD4+ T cells sorted from blood. The subset is: CD45RA-negative fraction. The receptor was isolated from a man between 18 and 29 years old in good health. The chain uses TRBV14 and TRBJ2-6; 10 nucleotides align to TRBD2. The CDR3 DNA follows: TGTGCCAGCAGCCCATCACGGGCTAGCGGGAGAACTGGGGCCAACGTCCTGACTTTC. Its translation: CASSPSRASGRTGANVLTF.